This TCR beta chain was recorded in a study of cytomegalovirus exposure and HLA in healthy donors. Study information: There were 90 million to 130 million unique TCR beta sequences, drawn from about 180 million T cells, in an earlier analysis. About 80 million unique TCR sequences came from HLA-typed donors in an early release. Findings and limits, study-wide: Most of the TCR beta V segments (in an earlier analysis) were productive either about 87% or about 30% of the time.

Vbeta (60) and Jbeta (13) primers were used in the PCR. Sequencing was performed with immunoSEQ multiplex PCR; in TCRdb, only in-frame clones are kept and a portion is missing. The sample carries roughly 130,000 clones, roughly three quarters recorded once. Healthy people donating bone marrow made up the donors. Germline V gives CDR1 SGDLS, CDR2 YYNGEE. V lost 2 bases and J 2 bases, leaving 11 bases between the germline ends. This CDR3 spans 15 amino acids. Concerning this clone: Its antigen remains unidentified.

This clonotype originated in a female donor in good health and CMV-seronegative. Sequences were obtained from PBMCs. The rearrangement uses TRBV9 and TRBJ2-1, with D possibly TRBD1 on 6 matching bases. CDR3 residues: CASSVSRGPYNEQFF. The DNA of the CDR3 is TGTGCCAGCAGCGTGAGCAGGGGTCCCTACAATGAGCAGTTCTTC.